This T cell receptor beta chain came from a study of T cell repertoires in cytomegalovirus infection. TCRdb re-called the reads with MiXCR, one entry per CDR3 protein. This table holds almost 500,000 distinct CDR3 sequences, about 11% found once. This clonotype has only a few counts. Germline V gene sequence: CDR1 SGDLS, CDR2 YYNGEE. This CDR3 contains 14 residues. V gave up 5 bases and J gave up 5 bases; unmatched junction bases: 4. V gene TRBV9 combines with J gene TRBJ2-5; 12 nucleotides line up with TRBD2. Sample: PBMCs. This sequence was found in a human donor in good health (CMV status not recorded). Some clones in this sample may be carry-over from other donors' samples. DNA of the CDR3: TGTGCCAGCAGTCCTAGCGGGGGGGCGGAGACCCAGTACTTC. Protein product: CASSPSGGAETQYF.